The rows below give T cell receptor beta chains drawn from one sample of a study of T cells in localized non-small cell lung cancer. The table came from immunoSEQ multiplex PCR; TCRdb's copy has only in-frame clones and leaves some out. The sample has about 52,000 clones, 75% to 90% seen once; the top ten hold 18%. Sample: peripheral blood, taken before any cancer treatment. Receptors originate from a male donor aged 60 or over with stage III squamous cell lung carcinoma. Each CDR3 is given with its conserved first and last residue. D genes are given only for firm matches. Size tells how often a clone was seen (once, few, many) or the class of an expanded clone, and some rows leave it out.

j_call | v_call | d_call | clone_size | cdr3_aa | cdr3_nt
TRBJ1-2 | TRBV20-1 | . | once | CSAEDYGYTF | TGCAGTGCCGAGGACTATGGCTACACCTTC
TRBJ2-5 | TRBV7-3 | . | once | CASSFFAQETQYF | TGTGCCAGCAGCTTTTTCGCACAAGAGACCCAGTACTTC
TRBJ2-7 | TRBV21-1 | . | . | CASSNLPGTGRHEQYF | TGTGCCAGCAGCAATCTTCCGGGGACAGGGAGACACGAGCAGTACTTC
TRBJ2-3 | TRBV15 | . | . | CATGSGGSTDTQYF | TGTGCCACCGGAAGCGGAGGGAGCACAGATACGCAGTATTTT
TRBJ2-7 | TRBV29-1 | TRBD1 | . | CSVLSGTGGDEQYF | TGCAGCGTCCTTTCCGGGACAGGTGGGGACGAGCAGTACTTC
TRBJ1-1 | TRBV5-1 | TRBD1 | . | CASSRTGNTEAFF | TGCGCCAGCAGTCGGACAGGGAACACTGAAGCTTTCTTT
TRBJ2-1 | TRBV25-1 | TRBD2 | . | CASSKGRLAGYNEQFF | TGTGCCAGCAGCAAGGGGAGACTAGCGGGTTACAATGAGCAGTTCTTC
TRBJ1-6 | TRBV4-3 | . | . | CASSQVASKDSPLHF | TGCGCCAGCAGCCAAGTGGCCAGCAAAGATTCACCCCTCCACTTT
TRBJ2-7 | TRBV5-6 | . | . | CASSPRGGTPYEQYF | TGTGCCAGCAGCCCCAGAGGCGGGACTCCCTACGAGCAGTACTTC
TRBJ1-2 | TRBV29-1 | . | few | CSVIQEANYGYTF | TGCAGCGTTATACAGGAAGCTAACTATGGCTACACCTTC
TRBJ2-7 | TRBV7-2 | . | . | CASSLGNSGLQDEYF | TGTGCCAGCAGCTTAGGAAACTCGGGCCTCCAAGACGAGTACTTC
TRBJ1-1 | TRBV29-1 | TRBD1 | . | CSVGIGAGTVEAFF | TGCAGCGTTGGTATCGGAGCAGGGACAGTTGAAGCTTTCTTT
TRBJ2-7 | TRBV7-3 | TRBD2 | . | CASSPGLAGIYEQYF | TGTGCCAGCAGCCCAGGACTAGCGGGAATCTACGAGCAGTACTTC
TRBJ2-3 | TRBV5-4 | . | . | CASSLGGAGIDTQYF | TGTGCCAGCAGCCTCGGAGGGGCAGGGATAGATACGCAGTATTTT
TRBJ2-4 | TRBV7-3 | . | . | CASSLDSLAIQYF | TGTGCCAGCAGCTTGGACAGTCTGGCGATTCAGTACTTC
TRBJ1-1 | TRBV7-2 | . | . | CASSITLGTEAFF | TGTGCCAGCAGCATAACTTTGGGCACTGAAGCTTTCTTT
TRBJ1-2 | TRBV6-1 | . | . | CASSGTVGAGWASNYGYTF | TGTGCCAGCAGTGGCACAGTGGGCGCCGGATGGGCTTCTAACTATGGCTACACCTTC
TRBJ1-5 | TRBV7-2 | TRBD1 | . | CASSLSGQRNQPQHF | TGTGCCAGCAGCTTATCGGGACAGCGGAATCAGCCCCAGCATTTT
TRBJ2-7 | TRBV5-4 | . | . | CASSPDGPAYEQYF | TGTGCCAGCTCACCGGACGGGCCAGCCTACGAGCAGTACTTC
TRBJ1-4 | TRBV15 | . | . | CATAQGTEKLFF | TGTGCCACCGCGCAGGGGACTGAAAAACTGTTTTTT
TRBJ2-7 | TRBV7-6 | . | . | CASSLGTSSSPYEQYF | TGTGCCAGCAGCTTAGGGACTTCTTCGTCTCCCTACGAGCAGTACTTC
TRBJ1-1 | TRBV5-4 | . | few | CASSAGWGNTEAFF | TGTGCCAGCAGCGCAGGGTGGGGAAACACTGAAGCTTTCTTT
TRBJ2-7 | TRBV7-3 | TRBD1 | . | CASSWARTGEQYF | TGTGCCAGCAGCTGGGCCCGGACAGGCGAGCAGTACTTC
TRBJ1-2 | TRBV5-1 | . | . | CASSFSQPNYGYTF | TGCGCCAGCAGCTTCTCACAGCCTAACTATGGCTACACCTTC
TRBJ2-3 | TRBV7-3 | TRBD2 | . | CASSFGPSGVTDTQYF | TGTGCCAGCAGCTTTGGCCCCAGCGGGGTCACAGATACGCAGTATTTT
TRBJ2-3 | TRBV5-1 | TRBD1 | . | CASSLDPPGQGVRRADTQYF | TGCGCCAGCAGCTTGGACCCCCCGGGACAGGGGGTTAGGCGGGCAGATACGCAGTATTTT
TRBJ2-7 | TRBV5-5 | . | . | CASSPLGTPPSLYEQYF | TGTGCCAGCAGCCCGTTGGGGACACCTCCTTCGCTCTACGAGCAGTACTTC
TRBJ2-7 | TRBV9 | TRBD2 | . | CASSVAGTSGTYEQYF | TGTGCCAGCAGCGTAGCGGGAACTAGCGGGACCTACGAGCAGTACTTC
TRBJ2-2 | TRBV5-4 | TRBD1 | once | CASSPVDRGRTGELFF | TGTGCCAGCAGCCCTGTGGACAGGGGCCGCACCGGGGAGCTGTTTTTT
TRBJ1-3 | TRBV29-1 | . | once | CSVESGGNTIYF | TGCAGCGTTGAGTCCGGGGGAAACACCATATATTTT
TRBJ2-5 | TRBV6-4 | TRBD2 | . | CASSALGLEAETQYF | TGTGCCAGCAGTGCTCTTGGACTAGAAGCGGAGACCCAGTACTTC
TRBJ2-3 | TRBV5-4 | TRBD2 | once | CASSLGGGASPDTQYF | TGTGCCAGCAGCTTGGGCGGGGGGGCCTCCCCAGATACGCAGTATTTT
TRBJ2-3 | TRBV4-3 | . | . | CASSQVGGGLIDTQYF | TGCGCCAGCAGCCAAGTCGGGGGCGGGCTGATAGATACGCAGTATTTT
TRBJ1-5 | TRBV18 | . | . | CASSLGGLSQPQHF | TGTGCCAGCTCCCTGGGGGGGCTCAGTCAGCCCCAGCATTTT
TRBJ2-1 | TRBV14 | TRBD2 | . | CASSQGAGGPYEQFF | TGTGCCAGCAGCCAAGGAGCGGGAGGGCCCTATGAGCAGTTCTTC
TRBJ1-2 | TRBV5-1 | TRBD1 | . | CASSPGGAWGYTF | TGCGCCAGCAGCCCAGGGGGCGCATGGGGCTACACCTTC
TRBJ1-2 | TRBV10-2 | TRBD1 | few | CASSDREGGYTF | TGCGCCAGCAGCGACAGGGAGGGCGGCTACACCTTC
TRBJ2-7 | TRBV6-5 | TRBD2 | . | CASSYSWASGAYEQYF | TGTGCCAGCAGTTACTCGTGGGCTAGCGGGGCCTACGAGCAGTACTTC
TRBJ1-6 | TRBV28 | . | few | CASNPSSYNSPLHF | TGTGCCAGCAACCCGAGCTCCTATAATTCACCCCTCCACTTT
TRBJ1-1 | TRBV6-5 | . | . | CASSIGALPEAFF | TGTGCCAGCAGCATCGGGGCACTTCCTGAAGCTTTCTTT
TRBJ2-2 | TRBV7-8 | TRBD2 | . | CASSGSGTTGTGELFF | TGTGCCAGCAGCGGTAGCGGGACGACGGGCACCGGGGAGCTGTTTTTT
TRBJ1-1 | TRBV28 | . | . | CASSYQLIEAFF | TGTGCCAGCAGCTACCAGCTTATTGAAGCTTTCTTT
TRBJ1-4 | TRBV10-3 | . | . | CAIRQGFTTNEKLFF | TGTGCCATCCGCCAGGGGTTTACAACTAATGAAAAACTGTTTTTT
TRBJ2-2 | TRBV5-5 | TRBD1 | . | CASSGTGDRTGELFF | TGTGCCAGCAGTGGGACAGGGGATCGGACCGGGGAGCTGTTTTTT
TRBJ1-2 | TRBV6-4 | TRBD1 | . | CASRRDSANYGYTF | TGTGCCAGCCGTAGGGACAGCGCAAACTATGGCTACACCTTC
TRBJ2-7 | TRBV5-1 | . | . | CASSFGTFNEQYF | TGCGCCAGCAGCTTCGGGACATTCAACGAGCAGTACTTC
TRBJ1-4 | TRBV6-1 | . | . | CASSEIQAATNEKLFF | TGTGCCAGCAGTGAAATCCAGGCCGCAACTAATGAAAAACTGTTTTTT
TRBJ2-7 | TRBV5-1 | . | . | CASSFGRASYEQYF | TGCGCCAGCAGCTTTGGCCGGGCTTCCTACGAGCAGTACTTC
TRBJ2-1 | TRBV5-1 | TRBD2 | few | CASSLAGRASWFF | TGCGCCAGCAGCTTGGCCGGGAGGGCCTCATGGTTCTTC
TRBJ2-6 | TRBV6-1 | . | . | CASSRRGANVPTF | TGTGCCAGCAGCCGAAGGGGGGCCAACGTCCCGACTTTC